These 21 T cell receptor beta chains were all obtained from the same sample, sequenced in a study of cytomegalovirus exposure and HLA in healthy donors. Primers: 60 Vbeta forward and 13 Jbeta reverse. Libraries were prepared by immunoSEQ multiplex PCR; TCRdb keeps only in-frame clonotypes and omits some of them. Here the sample spans about 170,000 clones, more than 80% being singletons. Specimen: PBMCs. Source of these receptors: a man between 18 and 35 years old in good health and CMV-seronegative.

V and J are TRBV18 and TRBJ2-7; TRBD1 matches at 8 bases. There are 16 residues in the CDR3. Germline assignment: CDR1 KGHSH and CDR2 LQKENI. The trim removed 6 bases at V and 6 bases at J, leaving 16 bases unmatched. CDR3 coding DNA: TGTGCCAGCTCTCCAACACCCCAGGGGGCGTTCGGCGAGCAGTACTTC. It encodes CASSPTPQGAFGEQYF.

The gene calls are TRBV4-1 and TRBJ1-2, with 12 positions matching TRBD1. The V gene end was trimmed by 4 bases and the J gene end by 3 bases; junction bases not matched to a gene: 6. The CDR3 length is 16 residues. Per the germline V gene, CDR1 is MGHRA and CDR2 is YSYEKL. The CDR3 sequence is CASSPGTGGTYYGYTF. CDR3 coding DNA: TGCGCCAGCAGCCCAGGGACAGGGGGCACTTACTATGGCTACACCTTC.

The V and J genes are TRBV2 and TRBJ1-2; maybe TRBD1 (5 bases). V was pared by 1 base and J by 7 bases, with 10 bases between. The CDR3 contains 13 residues. Looked up from germline, CDR1 is SNHLY and CDR2 is FYNNEI. In DNA form, the CDR3 reads TGTGCCAGCAGTGAAGGGGGACTTCCTGGCTACACCTTC. Translating it yields CASSEGGLPGYTF.

This clone occurred a few times. This rearrangement joins TRBV7-6 to TRBJ1-2, with 7 bases matching TRBD1. V lost 0 bases to trimming and J lost 2 bases; unmatched junction nucleotides: 3. This CDR3 comprises 15 residues. The germline V gene has CDR1 SGHVS and CDR2 FNYEAQ. The DNA for the CDR3 is TGTGCCAGCAGCTTAGCGGAGGGGGCGAACTATGGCTACACCTTC. Its protein is CASSLAEGANYGYTF.

This clone appeared a few times. The chain couples TRBV1 to TRBJ2-7; the table's D call, TRBD2, was not checked against the DNA. TRBV1 is tagged as a pseudogene. The CDR3 spans 15 residues. The CDR3 loop is CTSSQENGRDYEQYF. CDR3 in DNA: TGCACCAGCAGCCAAGAGAACGGGAGGGATTACGAGCAGTACTTC.

The rearrangement uses TRBV30 and TRBJ2-7; 9 bases match TRBD2. The CDR3 runs to 14 residues. CDR1 and CDR2 from the germline V gene are GTSNPN and SVGIG (reference sequence). The V gene end was trimmed by 2 bases and the J gene end by 6 bases; junction bases not matched to a gene: 8. Here the CDR3 reads CAWSSLAGVGEQYF. The CDR3 region has the DNA TGTGCCTGGAGTTCCTTAGCGGGAGTTGGCGAGCAGTACTTC.

The chain uses TRBV27 and TRBJ2-3, with 9 positions matching TRBD2. This CDR3 has 15 residues. From germline, CDR1 is MNHEY and CDR2 SMNVEV (reference sequence). Losses at the gene ends were 5 bases for V and 5 bases for J; bases not matched to a gene: 8. The CDR3 is CASSPIAGVLDTQYF. The CDR3 DNA is TGTGCCAGCAGTCCCATAGCGGGAGTATTAGATACGCAGTATTTT.

The chain joins TRBV2 to TRBJ2-3, with 10 bases matching TRBD1. The CDR3 loop spans 15 amino acids. Germline values: CDR1 SNHLY, CDR2 FYNNEI. The V gene end was trimmed by 5 bases and the J gene end by 0 bases; junction bases not matched to a gene: 2. CDR3 region: CASSWTGGSTDTQYF. The CDR3 nucleotides are TGTGCCAGCAGTTGGACAGGGGGAAGCACAGATACGCAGTATTTT.

About this clone itself: The sample contains more than one DNA sequence encoding this CDR3. CDR3 nucleotide sequence: TGTGCCAGCAGTTTGTGGGGACAGGCCGACCGCCGCATTAGCACAGATACGCAGTATTTT. It yields the protein CASSLWGQADRRISTDTQYF. The gene calls are TRBV28 and TRBJ2-3, with 8 bases lining up with TRBD1. CDR3 length: 20 amino acids. Germline CDR1 reads MDHEN; CDR2 reads SYDVKM. V dropped 3 bases and J dropped 0; count of bases not matched to a gene: 17.

The V gene is TRBV6-1, the J gene TRBJ2-5; 9 nucleotides match TRBD1. The CDR3 totals 14 residues. J lost 1 base, V lost 10 bases, and 7 bases had no gene match. Germline V gene lookup returns CDR1 MNHNS and CDR2 SASEGT. CDR3 residues: CATRDRVLQETQYF. The CDR3 DNA is TGTGCCACCCGGGACAGGGTTCTCCAAGAGACCCAGTACTTC.

This sequence joins TRBV25-1 and TRBJ1-4; 8 bases fit TRBD1. Germline V gene sequence: CDR1 MGHDK, CDR2 SYGVNS. The CDR3 extends over 12 amino acids. J lost 8 bases, V lost 9 bases, and 5 bases had no gene match. In DNA, the CDR3 is TGTGCCAGAGCAGGGGGCCGCGAAAAACTGTTTTTT. Protein sequence: CARAGGREKLFF.

The chain is built from TRBV11-3 and TRBJ2-1; possibly TRBD2 for D (6 bases). Germline CDR1 SGHNT, CDR2 YENEEA. V was trimmed by 4 bases and J by 4 bases, leaving 11 bases between them. CDR3 length equals 14 residues. CDR3 bases: TGTGCCAGCAGCTCCAGGAGGGCTTACAATGAGCAGTTCTTC. Its protein product is CASSSRRAYNEQFF.

CDR3 DNA: TGTGCCAGCAGCCTGACGGGGGGCTTTGAGCAGTTCTTC. Protein sequence: CASSLTGGFEQFF. The rearrangement joins TRBV5-5 to TRBJ2-1; tentatively, D is TRBD2 (7 bases). This CDR3 spans 13 amino acids. Germline-derived CDR1 and CDR2 are SGHKS and YYEKEE (reference sequence). Trimming shortened V by 4 bases and J by 9 bases, and 14 bases separated the two germline ends. Variable domain in full (rest from reference TRBV5-5 and TRBJ2-1): DAGVTQSPTHLIKTRGQQVTLRCSPISGHKSVSWYQQVLGQGPQFIFQYYEKEERGRGNFPDRFSARQFPNYSSELNVNALLLGDSALYLCASSLTGGFEQFFGPGTRLTVL.

This clone was observed once. J is TRBJ2-5 and V is TRBV29-1; 8 nucleotides match TRBD2. J was trimmed by 5 bases and V by 5 bases; bases with no gene match: 7. This CDR3 comprises 13 residues. Germline values: CDR1 SQVTM, CDR2 ANQGSEA. CDR3 amino acids: CSVSGGAIETQYF. Written as DNA, the CDR3 is TGCAGCGTTTCCGGGGGGGCCATTGAGACCCAGTACTTC.

The J gene is TRBJ2-7, the V gene TRBV5-1; 9 positions agree with TRBD1. J lost 5 bases, V lost 5 bases, and 5 bases had no gene match. CDR1 and CDR2 from the germline V gene are SGHRS and YFSETQ. The CDR3 consists of 13 residues. The CDR3 sequence: CASRTGQGHEQYF. The CDR3 coding sequence is TGCGCCAGCAGAACGGGACAGGGCCACGAGCAGTACTTC.

This clone was detected only once. The V call is TRBV19, the J call TRBJ2-7; 11 positions match TRBD1. With V trimmed by 6 bases and J by 6 bases, 4 bases remained unmatched. CDR3 length: 13 residues. The V gene's germline CDR1 is LNHDA and CDR2 SQIVND (reference sequence). The CDR3 nucleotides are TGTGCCAGTAGCGGACAGGGGGCCTTCGAGCAGTACTTC. Its translation: CASSGQGAFEQYF.

J is TRBJ1-1 and V is TRBV5-3; 9 bases are a match to TRBD1. TRBV5-3 is designated an ORF whose function remains uncertain. Trimming removed 0 bases from V and 3 bases from J; junction bases left unmatched: 3. CDR3 size: 15 residues. In DNA, the CDR3 is TGTGCCAGAAGCTTGGCCCGGACAGGGGACACTGAAGCTTTCTTT. As protein: CARSLARTGDTEAFF.

In DNA, the CDR3 is TGTGCCAGCAGCGCTGGGACTTGGGACGAGCAGTACTTC. It codes for CASSAGTWDEQYF. This sequence joins TRBV7-2 and TRBJ2-7; D is possibly TRBD2 (6 bases). Per the germline V gene, CDR1 is SGHTA and CDR2 is FQGNSA. V was clipped by 5 bases and J by 5 bases, with 13 bases between them. This CDR3 has 13 amino acids.

With respect to this clone: An end of the junction does not agree with germline; a read error may underlie this. The chain combines TRBV7-7 with TRBJ2-2, with a possible D match to TRBD1 (6 bases). The CDR3 totals 16 residues. CDR1 and CDR2 from the germline V gene are SSHAT and FNYEAQ (reference sequence). Here the CDR3 reads CASSLGVAGAAGELFF. The CDR3 DNA reads TGTGCTAGCAGCTTAGGGGTCGCAGGGGCTGCCGGGGAGCTGTTTTTT.

The rearrangement uses TRBV18 and TRBJ2-2, with TRBD2 as a possible D gene (6 bases). The V end lost 0 bases, the J end lost 4 bases, and 9 bases lay between the germline ends. The CDR3 loop spans 15 amino acids. Germline V lookup: CDR1 KGHSH, CDR2 LQKENI. The CDR3 DNA reads TGTGCCAGCTCACCACCGCCAGCGGGCACCGGGGAGCTGTTTTTT. Translated: CASSPPPAGTGELFF.

The rearrangement joins TRBV15 to TRBJ2-2; maybe TRBD1 (6 bases). The V gene lost 9 bases and the J gene lost 7 bases, with 21 bases spanning the gap. This CDR3 is built from 15 residues. Germline assignment: CDR1 LNHNV and CDR2 YYDKDF (reference sequence). The CDR3, as DNA: TGTGCCACTAGAAGGACAGAAGTCATCATCGGGGAGCTGTTTTTT. Protein: CATRRTEVIIGELFF.